The 27 T cell receptor beta chains reported below all come from one sample, sequenced in a study of PD-1 blockade in classical Hodgkin lymphoma (dated by TCRdb to 2020 to 2022). The library was built by means of the immunoSEQ multiplex PCR assay. The clones in this table, taken by TCRdb from immuneACCESS, are in-frame only. Not every clone is retained; where verified, under half of the shortfall comes from an unresolved V gene, and the cause of the rest is unknown. The sample table shows tens of thousands of clones, and roughly 80% are seen once. The ten largest clonotypes hold approximately 0.62% of the sample. The time point label, as the study defines it: cycle 4 day 1 (C4D1), after more than five weeks of nivolumab. Every trial patient had relapsed following autologous stem cell transplantation, and prior brentuximab vedotin exposure was what differed among cohorts A, B and C. A Miltenyi CD4+ T cell isolation kit was used for magnetic negative selection to purify CD4+ T cells from thawed PBMCs.

The material was CD4+ T cells from blood, obtained before the fourth cycle of nivolumab. The receptors come from a human donor with classical Hodgkin lymphoma.

The chain joins TRBV5-1 to TRBJ2-3; a weak D match, TRBD1 (6 bases). V was pared by 1 base and J by 0 bases, with 12 bases between. In germline, CDR1 is SGHRS, CDR2 YFSETQ. CDR3 length: 16 amino acids. DNA of the CDR3: TGCGCCAGCAGCTTGCAGGGGAGACAGAGCACAGATACGCAGTATTTT. Its protein is CASSLQGRQSTDTQYF.

The genes are TRBV6-5 and TRBJ1-1, with D uncertain. Germline V lookup: CDR1 MNHEY, CDR2 SVGAGI. Trimming left V 5 bases short and J 0 bases short, with 10 bases between. The CDR3 has 14 amino acids. The chain's CDR3 is CASSPGPMNTEAFF. CDR3 in DNA: TGTGCCAGCAGTCCAGGTCCCATGAACACTGAAGCTTTCTTT.

The chain joins TRBV5-4 to TRBJ2-4, with 7 bases aligning to TRBD1. This CDR3 contains 17 residues. Germline CDR1 is SGHNT and CDR2 is YYREEE (reference sequence). V lost 3 bases, J lost 0 bases, and 9 bases stayed unmatched. CDR3 bases: TGTGCCAGCAGCTCGTACAGGGGACCGTTAGCCAAAAACATTCAGTACTTC. It encodes CASSSYRGPLAKNIQYF.

This clone is a singleton in its sample. J is TRBJ1-4 and V is TRBV10-3, with unresolved D. The germline V and J ends were trimmed by 10 bases and 6 bases, with 15 bases remaining between them. Germline CDR1 is ENHRY and CDR2 is SYGVKD. This CDR3 has 13 residues. CDR3 loop: CATRDGLDEKLFF. CDR3 DNA: TGTGCCACCCGTGACGGTCTAGATGAAAAACTGTTTTTT.

The chain's CDR3 is CASSSGLSNQPQHF. The CDR3 nucleotides are TGTGCCAGCAGCTCCGGGCTTTCTAATCAGCCCCAGCATTTT. The chain joins TRBV7-9 to TRBJ1-5; no firm D call. The CDR3 totals 14 residues. Germline V lookup: CDR1 SEHNR, CDR2 FQNEAQ (reference sequence). V lost 4 bases to trimming and J lost 4 bases, with 11 bases between them.

V and J are TRBV5-1 and TRBJ2-5, with D unresolved. V shed 0 bases and J shed 4 bases, with 7 bases lying between them. Germline loops: CDR1 SGHRS, CDR2 YFSETQ. This CDR3 contains 13 residues. The CDR3 bases are TGCGCCAGCAGCTTGGGAGTAGGAGAGACCCAGTACTTC. Its translation: CASSLGVGETQYF.

V gene TRBV18 combines with J gene TRBJ2-3; tentative D call: TRBD2 (5 bases). Trimming pared 6 bases from V and 6 bases from J, leaving 10 bases between. Germline CDR1 KGHSH, CDR2 LQKENI. CDR3 length: 12 residues. The CDR3 region is CASSSVGDTQYF. CDR3 in DNA: TGTGCCAGCTCTAGCGTGGGGGATACGCAGTATTTT. Variable domain in full (rest from reference TRBV18 and TRBJ2-3): NAGVMQNPRHLVRRRGQEARLRCSPMKGHSHVYWYRQLPEEGLKFMVYLQKENIIDESGMPKERFSAEFPKEGPSILRIQQVVRGDSAAYFCASSSVGDTQYFGPGTRLTVL.

The table lists this clone with a few counts. The chain joins TRBV7-9 to TRBJ1-2; tentative D call: TRBD1 (5 bases). Trimming cost V 1 base and J 9 bases, with 9 bases left between them. Germline V gene data show CDR1 as SEHNR and CDR2 as FQNEAQ (reference sequence). CDR3 size: 12 residues. CDR3 DNA: TGTGCCAGCAGCTTAGAAGGGGCCAGCTACACCTTC. This gives the protein CASSLEGASYTF.

The chain carries TRBV5-1 and TRBJ2-7; either TRBD1 or TRBD2 may supply D (7 bases each). Germline values: CDR1 SGHRS, CDR2 YFSETQ. V was clipped by 4 bases and J by 5 bases, with 16 bases between them. The CDR3 covers 14 residues. Here the CDR3 DNA reads TGCGCCAGCAGCGGGATGGGAGGGGGCGACGAGCAGTACTTC. This sequence encodes CASSGMGGGDEQYF.

The CDR3 coding sequence is TGTGCCAGCAGCCCCGGACTAGCGGGGGGTCTGCAAGAGACCCAGTACTTC. This translates into CASSPGLAGGLQETQYF. The chain joins TRBV11-3 to TRBJ2-5; 14 nucleotides agree with TRBD2. This CDR3 is 17 amino acids long. CDR1 SGHNT and CDR2 YENEEA come from the germline V gene. After removal of 5 bases from V and 2 bases from J, the junction contained 7 bases not matched to a gene.

The chain combines TRBV5-1 with TRBJ2-7; 8 nucleotides agree with TRBD1. The length of the CDR3 is 14 residues. V lost 4 bases and J lost 4; bases outside the gene matches: 7. CDR1 is SGHRS, CDR2 YFSETQ, per germline. The CDR3 reads CASSPDRAGYEQYF. The CDR3 DNA reads as TGCGCCAGCAGCCCGGACAGGGCAGGTTACGAGCAGTACTTC.

The chain carries TRBV6-6 and TRBJ1-5, with TRBD1 as a possible D gene (5 bases). The germline V and J ends were trimmed by 4 bases and 1 base, with 11 bases remaining between them. Germline CDR1 and CDR2: MNHNY and SVGAGI (reference sequence). This CDR3 is built from 15 residues. CDR3 nucleotide sequence: TGTGCCAGCAGTTTCAGAGGGGACAGCAATCAGCCCCAGCATTTT. This sequence encodes CASSFRGDSNQPQHF.

J is TRBJ2-3 and V is TRBV5-1, with D possibly TRBD1 on 5 matching bases. The length of the CDR3 is 16 residues. The V and J ends lost 4 bases and 0 bases respectively, with 15 bases between them. Germline loops: CDR1 SGHRS, CDR2 YFSETQ. DNA of the CDR3: TGCGCCAGCAGCGTAAGGGGCGGTTTGAGCACAGATACGCAGTATTTT. This sequence encodes CASSVRGGLSTDTQYF.

This clone came up a few times. One junction end disagrees with the germline gene, perhaps due to a read error. This sequence joins TRBV2 and TRBJ2-7; D tentatively fits TRBD1 or TRBD2 (5 bases each). Germline-derived CDR1 and CDR2 are SNHLY and FYNNEI. The CDR3 has 14 residues. CDR3 in amino acids: CASTERGARYEQYF. In DNA, the CDR3 is TGTGCCAGCACTGAAAGGGGAGCTAGGTACGAGCAGTACTTC.

V gene TRBV27 combines with J gene TRBJ1-6; D is ambiguous. The CDR3 extends over 16 amino acids. V was shortened by 7 bases and J by 2 bases, with 15 bases between the two germline ends. Germline V CDR1 and CDR2: MNHEY, SMNVEV (reference sequence). This CDR3 is CASIPWGGTYNSPLHF. In DNA form, the CDR3 reads TGTGCCAGCATCCCATGGGGAGGGACCTATAATTCACCCCTCCACTTT.

The chain is built from TRBV27 and TRBJ2-3, with 9 bases lining up with TRBD2. V lost 2 bases, J lost 2 bases, and 8 bases stayed unmatched. The CDR3 runs to 17 residues. Germline V gene sequence: CDR1 MNHEY, CDR2 SMNVEV (reference sequence). DNA of the CDR3: TGTGCCAGCAGTTTACGGATAGCGGGGGCCTACACAGATACGCAGTATTTT. Translation: CASSLRIAGAYTDTQYF.

Here the CDR3 DNA reads TGTGCCAGCTCACGCTCGACAGGGACCTACAATGAGCAGTTCTTC. Translated, it gives CASSRSTGTYNEQFF. The V and J genes are TRBV18 and TRBJ2-1; 7 positions agree with TRBD1. Germline V gene sequence: CDR1 KGHSH, CDR2 LQKENI. CDR3 length: 15 residues. The ends lost 4 bases at V and 2 bases at J; junction bases unmatched: 5.

The chain joins TRBV7-8 to TRBJ2-7; D is perhaps TRBD2 (6 bases). There are 13 residues in the CDR3. The V and J ends lost 0 bases and 4 bases respectively, with 7 bases between them. Looked up from germline, CDR1 is SGHVS and CDR2 is FQNEAQ. CDR3 sequence: CASSLAGGYEQYF. Written as DNA, the CDR3 is TGTGCCAGCAGCTTAGCGGGAGGTTACGAGCAGTACTTC.

The table lists this clone with a count of one. The chain links TRBV5-1 to TRBJ2-5; 10 bases align to TRBD1. CDR3 length equals 14 residues. Trimming at V came to 5 bases and at J to 4 bases, leaving 5 bases not matched to a gene. Germline V gives CDR1 SGHRS, CDR2 YFSETQ. The CDR3 DNA is TGCGCCAGCAGATGGGACAGGGGAGGAGAGACCCAGTACTTC. Translating it yields CASRWDRGGETQYF.

The chain joins TRBV5-1 to TRBJ1-2; D gene uncertain. The CDR3 is 14 amino acids. The ends were cut back, 0 bases at V and 8 bases at J, with 14 bases in the middle. Germline values: CDR1 SGHRS, CDR2 YFSETQ. The CDR3 here is CASSLDPNPGGYTF. CDR3 nucleotide sequence: TGCGCCAGCAGCTTGGATCCCAATCCAGGAGGCTACACCTTC.

The rearrangement uses TRBV5-1 and TRBJ2-1; TRBD2 matches 15 bases. The CDR3 consists of 16 residues. V was clipped by 4 bases and J by 10 bases; unmatched bases: 9. CDR1 is SGHRS and CDR2 is YFSETQ in the germline V gene. CDR3 amino acids: CASSRVGTSGGYEQFF. The DNA for the CDR3 is TGCGCCAGCAGCCGTGTCGGGACTAGCGGGGGGTACGAGCAGTTCTTC. The whole variable domain, remainder taken from reference TRBV5-1 and TRBJ2-1, is KAGVTQTPRYLIKTRGQQVTLSCSPISGHRSVSWYQQTPGQGLQFLFEYFSETQRNKGNFPGRFSGRQFSNSRSEMNVSTLELGDSALYLCASSRVGTSGGYEQFFGPGTRLTVL.

The chain recombines TRBV5-1 with TRBJ1-4; 9 bases agree with TRBD1. The trim removed 4 bases at V and 5 bases at J, leaving 9 bases unmatched. This CDR3 comprises 16 residues. CDR1 and CDR2 from the germline V gene are SGHRS and YFSETQ. The CDR3 reads CASSPGQGLSNEKLFF. For the CDR3, the DNA is TGCGCCAGCAGCCCGGGACAGGGCCTCTCCAATGAAAAACTGTTTTTT.

The chain is built from TRBV27 and TRBJ1-4; tentatively, D is TRBD1 (5 bases). Germline CDR1 and CDR2: MNHEY and SMNVEV (reference sequence). Trimming took off 6 bases at V and 7 bases at J, with 15 bases between the two ends. CDR3 length: 14 amino acids. The CDR3 sequence is CASREGWASEKLFF. CDR3 in DNA: TGTGCCAGCAGGGAGGGGTGGGCCAGTGAAAAACTGTTTTTT.

The chain couples TRBV5-8 to TRBJ2-7; TRBD1 agrees at 7 bases. Trimming took 2 bases from V and 7 from J; bases not matched to a gene: 9. This CDR3 region has 14 residues. The germline gives CDR1 SGHTS, CDR2 YDEGEE. The CDR3 DNA follows: TGTGCCAGCAGCTTAAGGGGGCCCGGTTCGGAGCAGTACTTC. Translated, it gives CASSLRGPGSEQYF.

CDR3 loop: CASAPAGPTYEQYF. In nucleotides, the CDR3 is TGCGCCAGCGCCCCAGCAGGGCCCACCTACGAGCAGTACTTC. The V and J genes are TRBV5-1 and TRBJ2-7; a weak D match, TRBD1 (5 bases). Germline V gene data show CDR1 as SGHRS and CDR2 as YFSETQ. CDR3 length equals 14 residues. The germline V and J ends were trimmed by 7 bases and 2 bases, with 16 bases remaining between them.

The chain combines TRBV5-1 with TRBJ1-3; D is possibly TRBD1 (6 bases). Germline lookup yields CDR1 SGHRS and CDR2 YFSETQ. CDR3 length: 15 residues. Trimming shortened V by 4 bases and J by 0 bases, and 11 bases separated the two germline ends. The DNA for the CDR3 is TGCGCCAGCAGCGTAACAGGGAACTCTGGAAACACCATATATTTT. It specifies CASSVTGNSGNTIYF.

J is TRBJ1-6 and V is TRBV6-1; 7 nucleotides line up with TRBD1. V shed 8 bases and J 5 bases; nucleotides not matched to a gene: 6. Germline V CDR1 and CDR2: MNHNS, SASEGT. This CDR3 contains 14 residues. CDR3 DNA sequence: TGTGCCAGCTTCCCCAGGGGGGATAATTCACCCCTCCACTTT. It translates to CASFPRGDNSPLHF.